The sequence of this T cell receptor (beta chain) was determined in a study of cytomegalovirus exposure and HLA in healthy donors. Findings and limits, study-wide: In a later analysis, DRB1 alleles had the most associated TCRs; HLA-C alleles the fewest. In an earlier analysis, about 87% or about 30%: the productive usage of most TCR beta V segments. When analyzed later, a missense DCLRE1C variant was found to be linked to TCR beta V- and J-gene trimming.

As concerns this clone: Antigen unknown.

The PCR employed 60 Vbeta primers together with 13 Jbeta primers. Clones were sequenced by immunoSEQ multiplex PCR, and TCRdb holds only the in-frame ones, with some missing. The data contain about 170,000 clones, around 74% of them seen just once; the ten biggest clones take up 2.5% to 3.5%. In germline, CDR1 is SEHNR, CDR2 FQNEAQ (reference sequence). V lost 4 bases to trimming and J lost 6 bases; unmatched junction nucleotides: 7. The length of the CDR3 is 15 residues. Material: PBMCs. J is TRBJ2-2 and V is TRBV7-9; 8 nucleotides line up with TRBD2. The source is a female donor in good health and CMV-seronegative. Here the CDR3 reads CASSSGLVWAGELFF. DNA for the CDR3: TGTGCCAGCAGCTCGGGACTAGTTTGGGCCGGGGAGCTGTTTTTT.